This T cell receptor (beta chain) was documented in a study of identical twins. CDR1 and CDR2 from the germline V gene are MRHNA and SNTAGT. V shed 8 bases and J 6 bases; nucleotides not matched to a gene: 10. The CDR3 loop spans 15 amino acids. Addition of a universal primer site occurred through template switching, and cDNA carried unique molecular identifiers. TCRdb processed the 5' RACE reads anew with MiXCR; each CDR3 protein has one entry. The repertoire holds 690,000 or so distinct CDR3 sequences, with over 8.5% as singletons. All donors were healthy Caucasians. This clonotype was recorded at least ten times. This sample was also put to use in a study of yellow fever vaccine responses in identical twins.

V gene TRBV6-4 combines with J gene TRBJ2-1; TRBD2 matches 10 bases. Material for sequencing was PBMCs. This clonotype was obtained from a woman aged 18-29 years in good health. CDR3 nucleotide sequence: TGTGCCAGCGCCCCCCTAGCGGGGGAGGGCAATGAGCAGTTCTTC. As protein: CASAPLAGEGNEQFF.